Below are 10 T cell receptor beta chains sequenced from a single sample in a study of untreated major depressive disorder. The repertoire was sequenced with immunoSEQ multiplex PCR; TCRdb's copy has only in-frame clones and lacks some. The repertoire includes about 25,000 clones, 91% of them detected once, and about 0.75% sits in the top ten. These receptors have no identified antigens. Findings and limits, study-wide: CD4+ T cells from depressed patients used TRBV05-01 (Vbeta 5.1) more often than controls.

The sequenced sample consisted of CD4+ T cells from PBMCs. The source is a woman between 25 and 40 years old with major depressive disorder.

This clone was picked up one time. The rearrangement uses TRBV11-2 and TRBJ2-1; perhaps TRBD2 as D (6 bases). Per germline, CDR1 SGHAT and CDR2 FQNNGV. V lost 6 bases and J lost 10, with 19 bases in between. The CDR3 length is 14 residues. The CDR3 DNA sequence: TGTGCCAGCAGTTACTTGCGCGGGATTGGGGAGCAGTTCTTC. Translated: CASSYLRGIGEQFF.

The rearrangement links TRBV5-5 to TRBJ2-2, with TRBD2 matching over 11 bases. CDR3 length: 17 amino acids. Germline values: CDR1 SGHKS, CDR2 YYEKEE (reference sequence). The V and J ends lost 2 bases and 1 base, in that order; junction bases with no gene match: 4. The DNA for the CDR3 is TGTGCCAGCAGCTTTAGCGGGAGGGCCCTGAACACCGGGGAGCTGTTTTTT. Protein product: CASSFSGRALNTGELFF.

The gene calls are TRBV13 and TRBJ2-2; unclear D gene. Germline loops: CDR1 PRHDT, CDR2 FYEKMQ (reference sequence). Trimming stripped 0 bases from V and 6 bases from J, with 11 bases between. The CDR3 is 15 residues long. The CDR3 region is CASSLGGRAPGELFF. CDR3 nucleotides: TGTGCCAGCAGCTTAGGGGGTCGGGCACCCGGGGAGCTGTTTTTT.

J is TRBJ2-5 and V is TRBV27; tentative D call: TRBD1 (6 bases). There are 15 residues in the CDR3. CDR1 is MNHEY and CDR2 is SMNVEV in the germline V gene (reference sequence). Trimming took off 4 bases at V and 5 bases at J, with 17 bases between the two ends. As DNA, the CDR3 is TGTGCCAGCAGTTCCAGCATCACAGGGATGGAGACCCAGTACTTC. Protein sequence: CASSSSITGMETQYF.

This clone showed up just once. CDR3 bases: TGTGCCAGCAGCCCAGTGACAGGTGGGAACACTGAAGCTTTCTTT. Protein product: CASSPVTGGNTEAFF. The chain couples TRBV4-2 to TRBJ1-1, with D possibly matching TRBD1 (6 bases). The CDR3 is made up of 15 amino acids. The V end was cut by 4 bases, the J end by 1 base, with 13 bases between. Germline values: CDR1 LGHNA, CDR2 YNFKEQ.

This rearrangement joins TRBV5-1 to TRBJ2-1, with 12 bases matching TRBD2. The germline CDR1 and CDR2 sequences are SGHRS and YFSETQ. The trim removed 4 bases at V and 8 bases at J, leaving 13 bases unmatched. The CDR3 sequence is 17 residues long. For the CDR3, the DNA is TGCGCCAGCAGCAGGGCGACTAGCGGGGGCACCCTGGATGAGCAGTTCTTC. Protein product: CASSRATSGGTLDEQFF.

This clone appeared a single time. CDR3 coding DNA: TGCGCCAGCAGCGCGAATTCGCTAAGGGTGGGGTCAGGGGCGATCGAGCAGTACTTC. Translating gives CASSANSLRVGSGAIEQYF. The chain uses TRBV5-1 and TRBJ2-7; D might be TRBD1 (6 bases). Trimming took off 4 bases at V and 6 bases at J, with 32 bases between the two ends. Germline V gene sequence: CDR1 SGHRS, CDR2 YFSETQ. This CDR3 spans 19 amino acids.

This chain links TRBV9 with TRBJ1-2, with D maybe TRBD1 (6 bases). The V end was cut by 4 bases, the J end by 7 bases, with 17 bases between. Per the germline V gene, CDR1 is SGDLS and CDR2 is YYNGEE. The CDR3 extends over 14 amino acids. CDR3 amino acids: CASSPLGGAPGYTF. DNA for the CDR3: TGTGCCAGCAGCCCTCTCGGGGGGGCCCCTGGCTACACCTTC.

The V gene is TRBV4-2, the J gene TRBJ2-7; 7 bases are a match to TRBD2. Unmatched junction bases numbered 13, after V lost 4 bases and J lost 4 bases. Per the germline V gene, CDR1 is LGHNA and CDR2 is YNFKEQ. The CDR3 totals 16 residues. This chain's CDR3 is CASSLGPGGGQYEQYF. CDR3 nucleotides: TGTGCCAGCAGCCTCGGGCCCGGGGGAGGGCAGTACGAGCAGTACTTC.

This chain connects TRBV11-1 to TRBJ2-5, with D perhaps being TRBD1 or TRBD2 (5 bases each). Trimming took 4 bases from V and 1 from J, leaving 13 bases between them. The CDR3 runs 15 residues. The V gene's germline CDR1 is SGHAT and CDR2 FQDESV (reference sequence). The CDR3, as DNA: TGTGCCAGCAGCTCTTTGAGGGGCTCCCAAGAGACCCAGTACTTC. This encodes CASSSLRGSQETQYF.